This section outlines one T cell receptor (beta chain) sequence together with its context. Its antigen is undetermined. The protocol attached unique molecular identifiers to individual cDNA molecules. One entry per CDR3 protein results from TCRdb running MiXCR on the 5' RACE reads. The data contain almost 85,000 distinct CDR3 sequences, roughly an eighth of them singletons. The ends were cut back, 0 bases at V and 3 bases at J, with 8 bases in the middle. CDR1 is SGHNT and CDR2 is YYREEE in the germline V gene (reference sequence). The CDR3 extends over 14 amino acids. The data were taken from a study of early T cells in non-severe SARS-CoV-2 infection. Looking at the study overall: Sequencing targeted bulk RNA from unsorted whole blood, leaving chains unpaired.

Findings of the study overall: Matching with VDJdb favored anti-spike CD8 responses (missing private and CD4 specificities).

This clonotype originated in an adult who was a healthcare worker with PCR-confirmed SARS-CoV-2 infection or an uninfected control (not recorded which). The sample taken for sequencing was whole blood. This chain connects TRBV5-4 to TRBJ2-3; D uncertain. The CDR3 bases are TGTGCCAGCAGCTTGGGGCAGATGACAGATACGCAGTATTTT. Protein sequence: CASSLGQMTDTQYF.